The 32 T cell receptor beta chains in this list originate from one sample, sequenced in a study of T-cell memory formation after mild COVID-19. MiXCR, run by TCRdb on the 5' RACE reads, gives a single entry per CDR3 protein. The sample includes 150,000 to 200,000 distinct CDR3 sequences, 11% of them seen just once. Sequencing input: PBMCs or a T cell subset sorted from them (not recorded which). The receptors derive from a young man who had mild COVID-19 (a few samples of this study predate the infection). Cell type and time point are not known.

The CDR3 sequence: CASSYIRQGWRETQYF. For the CDR3, the DNA is TGTGCCAGCAGTTACATTAGGCAGGGGTGGAGAGAGACCCAGTACTTC. The chain has TRBV6-2 or TRBV6-3 and TRBJ2-5, with a weak D call TRBD1 (6 bases). V shed 2 bases and J shed 4 bases, with 17 bases lying between them. The CDR3 consists of 16 residues. Germline V CDR1 and CDR2: MNHEY, SVGEGT.

The J gene is TRBJ1-6, the V gene TRBV7-9, with TRBD1 matching 10 bases. Trimming took 5 bases from V and 9 from J; bases not matched to a gene: 4. CDR3 length: 14 residues. Germline lookup yields CDR1 SEHNR and CDR2 FQNEAQ (reference sequence). The CDR3 coding sequence is TGTGCCAGCAGCCGGAGACAGGGGGCTTCACCCCTCCACTTT. Amino acid sequence: CASSRRQGASPLHF.

J is TRBJ2-1 and V is TRBV6-6; possibly TRBD1 or TRBD2 for D (6 bases each). The CDR3 is made up of 14 amino acids. Germline CDR1 MNHNY, CDR2 SVGAGI (reference sequence). Trimming took 6 bases from V and 6 from J, leaving 15 bases between them. CDR3 sequence reads: CASRGGGTSNEQFF. The CDR3 region has the DNA TGTGCCAGCAGGGGGGGCGGGACGAGCAATGAGCAGTTCTTC.

This clonotype turned up a few times. At one boundary the junction diverges from the germline segment, which might be a read error. The chain recombines TRBV20-1 with TRBJ2-5; D is unclear. Germline CDR1 reads DFQATT; CDR2 reads SNEGSKA (reference sequence). The CDR3 sequence is 10 residues long. The DNA of the CDR3 is TGCAGTGCTAGAGGCGACTTAGAGGCCTTC. It encodes CSARGDLEAF.

This clonotype has only a few counts. V and J are TRBV20-1 and TRBJ2-7, with TRBD2 matching 10 bases. The CDR3 length is 14 residues. V was pared by 5 bases and J by 7 bases, with 11 bases of the junction left unmatched. Per the germline V gene, CDR1 is DFQATT and CDR2 is SNEGSKA (reference sequence). CDR3: CSALAGGPGEEQYV. CDR3 nucleotide sequence: TGCAGTGCTTTAGCGGGGGGCCCAGGGGAGGAGCAGTACGTC.

The V gene is TRBV7-2, the J gene TRBJ2-2; perhaps D is TRBD1 or TRBD2 (5 bases each). The CDR3 sequence is 14 residues long. The V gene's germline CDR1 is SGHTA and CDR2 FQGNSA. V lost 4 bases and J lost 1, with 7 bases in between. CDR3 sequence: CASSYGGNTGELFF. CDR3 DNA: TGTGCCAGCAGCTATGGGGGGAACACCGGGGAGCTGTTTTTT.

This clonotype was detected many times. This chain uses TRBV12-3 or TRBV12-4 with TRBJ1-1; a possible D gene is TRBD1 (6 bases). The CDR3 is made up of 14 amino acids. Trimming left V 6 bases short and J 0 bases short, with 11 bases between. In DNA, the CDR3 is TGTGCCAGCAGACCACAGGGTCTGAACACTGAAGCTTTCTTT. Its translation is CASRPQGLNTEAFF.

This chain connects TRBV28 to TRBJ2-7; possibly TRBD2 for D (5 bases). Trimming cost V 4 bases and J 4 bases, with 14 bases left between them. Germline V gene data show CDR1 as MDHEN and CDR2 as SYDVKM. This CDR3 has 14 amino acids. In nucleotides, the CDR3 is TGTGCCAGCAGTTCGCTCCTCTCGGGATACGAGCAGTACGTC. This translates into CASSSLLSGYEQYV.

The chain combines TRBV5-5 with TRBJ2-7; D remains unclear. Germline CDR1 and CDR2: SGHKS and YYEKEE (reference sequence). V lost 0 bases and J lost 9, with 10 bases in between. There are 12 residues in the CDR3. CDR3: CASSLDLTGQYF. The CDR3 coding sequence is TGTGCCAGCAGCTTGGACCTCACCGGGCAGTACTTC.

This clonotype was observed a few times. V usage is TRBV4-2 and J usage is TRBJ1-4; TRBD1 aligns across 9 bases. The CDR3 length is 15 residues. Germline values: CDR1 LGHNA, CDR2 YNFKEQ. V shed 0 bases and J 6 bases; nucleotides not matched to a gene: 2. This CDR3 is CASSQDDRGDEKLFF. CDR3 DNA: TGTGCCAGCAGCCAAGATGACAGGGGGGATGAAAAACTGTTTTTT.

This chain uses TRBV6-2 or TRBV6-3 with TRBJ1-1; D is unresolved. The CDR3 is made up of 11 amino acids. CDR1 and CDR2 from the germline V gene are MNHEY and SVGEGT. The ends were cut back, 5 bases at V and 3 bases at J, with 4 bases in the middle. CDR3 DNA sequence: TGTGCCAGCAGTCACTACACTGAAGCTTTCTTT. It encodes CASSHYTEAFF.

This clonotype has only a few counts. The rearrangement links TRBV6-5 to TRBJ1-2; D is undetermined. CDR3 length: 14 residues. Trimming stripped 4 bases from V and 1 base from J, with 10 bases between. Germline values: CDR1 MNHEY, CDR2 SVGAGI. The CDR3 reads CASSSPMDNYGYTF. The CDR3 nucleotides read TGTGCCAGCAGTTCCCCCATGGATAACTATGGCTACACCTTC.

This chain uses TRBV28 with TRBJ1-1; 10 bases fit TRBD1. The J segment lost 11 bases and the V segment lost 5 bases, leaving 11 bases of the junction unmatched. CDR1 and CDR2 from the germline V gene are MDHEN and SYDVKM. This CDR3 comprises 14 residues. CDR3 in amino acids: CASSGAGTGDYAFF. CDR3 coding DNA: TGTGCCAGCAGTGGCGCCGGGACAGGGGATTACGCTTTCTTT. Variable domain in full (rest from reference TRBV28 and TRBJ1-1): DVKVTQSSRYLVKRTGEKVFLECVQDMDHENMFWYRQDPGLGLRLIYFSYDVKMKEKGDIPEGYSVSREKKERFSLILESASTNQTSMYLCASSGAGTGDYAFFGQGTRLTVV.

This clonotype was detected ten times or more. The chain is built from TRBV4-1 and TRBJ2-7; D perhaps matches TRBD1 (5 bases). This CDR3 has 15 amino acids. Per the germline V gene, CDR1 is MGHRA and CDR2 is YSYEKL. Between the trimmed V and J ends, which lost 4 bases and 1 base, there was a span of 14 bases. The CDR3 is CASSPTETKSYEQYF. DNA of the CDR3: TGCGCCAGCAGCCCGACAGAGACCAAATCCTACGAGCAGTACTTC.

This rearrangement joins TRBV18 to TRBJ1-1; D gene unclear. The germline V gene encodes CDR1 KGHSH and CDR2 LQKENI. Trimming took off 3 bases at V and 1 base at J, with 9 bases between the two ends. This CDR3 comprises 14 residues. The CDR3: CASSPSLQNTEAFF. The CDR3, as DNA: TGTGCCAGCTCACCTAGCCTACAGAACACTGAAGCTTTCTTT.

The rearrangement uses TRBV12-3 or TRBV12-4 and TRBJ2-6, with unresolved D. The CDR3 length is 14 residues. Trimming cost V 7 bases and J 0 bases, with 7 bases left between them. Here the CDR3 reads CASTAPSGANVLTF. CDR3 nucleotides: TGTGCCAGCACCGCTCCCTCTGGGGCCAACGTCCTGACTTTC.

The chain couples TRBV28 to TRBJ2-1; TRBD1 matches at 9 bases. The CDR3 runs to 15 residues. Germline values: CDR1 MDHEN, CDR2 SYDVKM. V lost 6 bases and J lost 8; bases outside the gene matches: 11. CDR3 residues: CASSPLVRDRDEQFF. DNA of the CDR3: TGTGCCAGCAGCCCATTGGTCCGGGACAGGGATGAGCAGTTCTTC.

This clonotype was seen only a few times. The rearrangement links TRBV12-3 or TRBV12-4 to TRBJ2-1; D gene uncertain. The germline V and J ends were trimmed by 2 bases and 8 bases, with 7 bases remaining between them. This CDR3 contains 12 residues. The CDR3 region is CASSLRADEQFF. In nucleotides, the CDR3 is TGTGCCAGCAGTTTAAGGGCGGATGAGCAGTTCTTC.

In DNA, the CDR3 is TGTGCCAGCAGCTCTGACCCCTATTCACCCCTCCACTTT. Encoded protein: CASSSDPYSPLHF. The V call is TRBV5-5, the J call TRBJ1-6; D remains ambiguous. The CDR3 has 13 residues. V was pared by 3 bases and J by 8 bases, with 9 bases between. Germline CDR1 and CDR2: SGHKS and YYEKEE (reference sequence).

This clonotype was observed a few times. The V call is TRBV28, the J call TRBJ1-1; D is perhaps TRBD1 (5 bases). V lost 7 bases, J lost 7 bases, and 19 bases lay in between. Germline CDR1 is MDHEN and CDR2 is SYDVKM. This CDR3 comprises 14 residues. In nucleotides, the CDR3 is TGTGCCAGCACCTCGACCCTTGGCGGGGGTGAAGCTTTCTTT. Its protein is CASTSTLGGGEAFF.

The chain couples TRBV7-3 to TRBJ2-6, with D tentatively TRBD1 or TRBD2 (5 bases each). Germline V gene sequence: CDR1 SGHTA, CDR2 FQGTGA. The V end was cut by 5 bases, the J end by 0 bases, with 11 bases between. The CDR3 length is 16 residues. The CDR3 DNA follows: TGTGCCAGCAGCCCCTCCGGGACCTCTGGGGCCAACGTCCTGACTTTC. Its protein is CASSPSGTSGANVLTF.

The J gene is TRBJ1-1, the V gene TRBV7-2; D remains ambiguous. This CDR3 spans 14 amino acids. Trimming removed 4 bases at V and 3 bases at J, with 12 bases between. Germline loops: CDR1 SGHTA, CDR2 FQGNSA. The CDR3, as DNA: TGTGCCAGCAGCTCGCCAGGCGGTTACACTGAAGCTTTCTTT. Encoded protein: CASSSPGGYTEAFF.

The rearrangement joins TRBV4-2 to TRBJ1-1; weak D call: TRBD1 (5 bases). The germline V and J ends were trimmed by 0 bases and 2 bases, with 10 bases remaining between them. The CDR3 loop spans 15 amino acids. The germline gives CDR1 LGHNA, CDR2 YNFKEQ. For the CDR3, the DNA is TGTGCCAGCAGCCAAGAAGGGACGGGAAACACTGAAGCTTTCTTT. This translates into CASSQEGTGNTEAFF.

The chain is built from TRBV6-2 or TRBV6-3 and TRBJ2-3, with D maybe TRBD1 (6 bases). Germline lookup yields CDR1 MNHEY and CDR2 SVGEGT. V dropped 6 bases and J dropped 12 bases, with 13 bases sitting between them. This CDR3 has 11 residues. The CDR3 coding sequence is TGTGCCAGCAGCGTAGTGGACAGCCAGTATTTT. Its translation is CASSVVDSQYF.

The J gene is TRBJ2-5, the V gene TRBV24-1; D might be TRBD1 (5 bases). The V end lost 7 bases, the J end lost 3 bases, and 17 bases lay between the germline ends. The CDR3 runs to 15 residues. CDR1 is KGHDR and CDR2 is SFDVKD in the germline V gene. The CDR3 reads CATSDVGDSKETQYF. CDR3 in DNA: TGTGCCACCAGCGACGTTGGAGACAGCAAAGAGACCCAGTACTTC.

This clonotype occurred a few times. V gene TRBV15 combines with J gene TRBJ1-1; 7 bases are a match to TRBD1. Per germline, CDR1 LNHNV and CDR2 YYDKDF (reference sequence). This CDR3 region has 14 residues. The V gene end was trimmed by 3 bases and the J gene end by 2 bases; junction bases not matched to a gene: 3. CDR3: CATSRRQGNTEAFF. CDR3 DNA sequence: TGTGCCACCAGCAGGCGACAGGGCAACACTGAAGCTTTCTTT.

This clonotype appeared a few times. The J gene is TRBJ1-1, the V gene TRBV28, with D hard to call. V was shortened by 3 bases and J by 0 bases, with 8 bases between the two germline ends. Germline V gene data show CDR1 as MDHEN and CDR2 as SYDVKM. CDR3 length equals 14 residues. The CDR3 nucleotides are TGTGCCAGCAGTTTGGGCAGTATGAACACTGAAGCTTTCTTT. Encoded protein: CASSLGSMNTEAFF.

This chain links TRBV6-5 with TRBJ1-1, with 9 bases that match TRBD1. The CDR3 runs 16 residues. Per germline, CDR1 MNHEY and CDR2 SVGAGI. The trim removed 0 bases at V and 3 bases at J, leaving 5 bases unmatched. CDR3 region: CASSYSGTGTHTEAFF. In DNA, the CDR3 is TGTGCCAGCAGTTACTCCGGGACAGGGACCCACACTGAAGCTTTCTTT.

The chain recombines TRBV7-4 with TRBJ1-5, with a weak D call TRBD1 (6 bases). CDR1 is SGHVT, CDR2 SQSDAQ, per germline. The CDR3 loop spans 15 amino acids. Trimming cost V 4 bases and J 4 bases, with 14 bases left between them. CDR3 loop: CASSSRGGDNQPQHF. The CDR3 DNA follows: TGTGCCAGCAGCTCCCGAGGGGGAGATAATCAGCCCCAGCATTTT.

The chain has TRBV29-1 and TRBJ1-1, with D hard to call. The CDR3 contains 15 residues. Germline V gives CDR1 SQVTM, CDR2 ANQGSEA. V was trimmed by 5 bases and J by 2 bases, leaving 18 bases between them. CDR3 in DNA: TGCAGCGTTCATCCCCCCGGACCGATAAACACTGAAGCTTTCTTT. It encodes CSVHPPGPINTEAFF. Using reference TRBV29-1 and TRBJ1-1 for the parts outside the CDR3, the full variable domain is SAVISQKPSRDICQRGTSLTIQCQVDSQVTMMFWYRQQPGQSLTLIATANQGSEATYESGFVIDKFPISRPNLTFSTLTVSNMSPEDSSIYLCSVHPPGPINTEAFFGQGTRLTVV.

The rearrangement joins TRBV5-4 to TRBJ2-2, with D unresolved. V lost 9 bases, J lost 3 bases, and 18 bases lay in between. CDR3 length equals 15 residues. Germline CDR1 SGHNT, CDR2 YYREEE (reference sequence). CDR3 residues: CATSRVGAYTGELFF. The CDR3 DNA is TGTGCCACCAGTAGGGTAGGAGCCTACACCGGGGAGCTGTTTTTT.

In this sample, this clonotype turned up a few times. The rearrangement uses TRBV12-3 or TRBV12-4 and TRBJ1-1; a weak D match, TRBD1 (5 bases). Trimming took off 7 bases at V and 1 base at J, with 13 bases between the two ends. The CDR3 has 14 amino acids. The CDR3 bases are TGTGCCAGCACCCCAGGGCACGGGAACACTGAAGCTTTCTTT. Translated, it gives CASTPGHGNTEAFF.